The clone carrying this TCR beta chain was picked up a small number of times. The target antigen is unknown. The sample belongs to a study of CD8 T cells in ankylosing spondylitis. This CDR3 has 13 residues. Germline V gene sequence: CDR1 MNHNS, CDR2 SASEGT. After removal of 6 bases from V and 2 bases from J, the junction contained 3 bases not matched to a gene. MiXCR was run by TCRdb on the 5' RACE reads, yielding one entry per CDR3 protein. The table has about 540,000 distinct CDR3 sequences, over 9.5% seen once. Study-level results: For ankylosing spondylitis blood, a TCR beta motif of under ten highly homologous variants appeared characteristic. In peripheral blood, disease-linked CD8+ clones occurred at relatively low frequencies.

This receptor was taken from a male donor with ankylosing spondylitis. Sequenced sample: blood, either unsorted or a sorted T cell fraction (not recorded which). This chain links TRBV6-1 with TRBJ1-2; TRBD1 matches at 7 bases. CDR3 DNA: TGTGCCAGCAGAGCGACAGGGAACTATGGCTACACCTTC. Protein: CASRATGNYGYTF.